Detailed here is one TCR beta chain. Its antigen remains unidentified. This specimen comes from a study of T cells in Graves' hyperthyroidism and ophthalmopathy. Regarding the study as a whole: Most expanded thyroid clonotypes above 0.001 also appeared in blood.

Amplification of TCR beta CDR3 regions was performed using RNA transcripts as template. Initially, a first-round RT-PCR of the TCR CDR3 employed the HTBI primer set. From the multiplex PCR reads, TCRdb called clonotypes with MiXCR, one entry per CDR3 protein. The repertoire holds over 700,000 distinct CDR3 sequences, with about 17% as singletons. The CDR3 contains 14 residues. The germline gives CDR1 SGHRS, CDR2 YFSETQ. The V end lost 0 bases, the J end lost 3 bases, and 7 bases lay between the germline ends. Source material: blood. This clonotype originated in a woman aged 45 to 65 with Graves' hyperthyroidism that later progressed to Graves' ophthalmopathy. The rearrangement links TRBV5-1 to TRBJ1-5; no reliable D call. CDR3 region: CASSLGVDNQPQHF. The DNA for the CDR3 is TGCGCCAGCAGCTTGGGGGTTGACAATCAGCCCCAGCATTTT.